A single sample gave rise to the 32 T cell receptor beta chains below, sequenced in a study of cytomegalovirus exposure and HLA in healthy donors. The PCR was carried out with 60 Vbeta primers and 13 Jbeta primers. Here immunoSEQ multiplex PCR was the method, and the copy in TCRdb shows in-frame clones only, minus some. Of around 100,000 clones in the sample, about 80% were seen once. The sequenced sample was PBMCs. All receptors derive from a man aged 35 to 55 in good health and CMV-seronegative.

This chain links TRBV27 with TRBJ1-4; the match to TRBD1 covers 7 bases. Germline CDR1 MNHEY, CDR2 SMNVEV (reference sequence). Trimming at V came to 5 bases and at J to 3 bases, leaving 6 bases not matched to a gene. There are 15 residues in the CDR3. The DNA for the CDR3 is TGTGCCAGCAGTCACCGGGACAGACCTAATGAAAAACTGTTTTTT. It codes for CASSHRDRPNEKLFF.

The rearrangement joins TRBV6-5 to TRBJ1-2, with D perhaps matching TRBD1 (5 bases). Germline assignment: CDR1 MNHEY and CDR2 SVGAGI. The CDR3 consists of 15 residues. V lost 1 base to trimming and J lost 3 bases, with 12 bases between them. CDR3 sequence: CASSYYLGGDYGYTF. CDR3 DNA sequence: TGTGCCAGCAGTTACTATTTGGGGGGGGACTATGGCTACACCTTC.

The rearrangement joins TRBV6-6 to TRBJ1-2, with 9 bases identical to TRBD1. The CDR3 is 15 amino acids. The germline V gene encodes CDR1 MNHNY and CDR2 SVGAGI (reference sequence). J gave up 5 bases and V 7 bases, and 11 bases lay outside the gene matches. The CDR3 DNA follows: TGTGCCAGCAATCTAGGGACAGGGTTAGGTTATGGCTACACCTTC. This translates into CASNLGTGLGYGYTF.

The chain links TRBV23-1 to TRBJ2-7, with 7 bases that match TRBD1. TRBV23-1 is noted as an ORF with a role that remains uncertain. This CDR3 is built from 14 residues. The J segment lost 2 bases and the V segment lost 8 bases, leaving 9 bases of the junction unmatched. The CDR3: CASPPGGTTYEQYF. CDR3 DNA: TGCGCCAGCCCCCCAGGGGGTACAACCTACGAGCAGTACTTC.

CDR3 in DNA: TGTGCCAGCAGGAGGGGGAGTACCTATGGCTACACCTTC. Translation gives CASRRGSTYGYTF. The chain carries TRBV2 and TRBJ1-2, with D perhaps matching TRBD1 (6 bases). Trimming left V 6 bases short and J 4 bases short, with 12 bases between. The CDR3 consists of 13 residues. The germline CDR1 and CDR2 sequences are SNHLY and FYNNEI.

The chain is built from TRBV5-1 and TRBJ1-2; D gene unclear. Germline V gene lookup returns CDR1 SGHRS and CDR2 YFSETQ. The CDR3 extends over 13 amino acids. Trimming left V 0 bases short and J 3 bases short, with 6 bases between. In nucleotides, the CDR3 is TGCGCCAGCAGCTTGGGGGAGTACTATGGCTACACCTTC. It codes for CASSLGEYYGYTF. Supplemented by reference TRBV5-1 and TRBJ1-2, the full variable domain reads KAGVTQTPRYLIKTRGQQVTLSCSPISGHRSVSWYQQTPGQGLQFLFEYFSETQRNKGNFPGRFSGRQFSNSRSEMNVSTLELGDSALYLCASSLGEYYGYTFGSGTRLTVV.

Here the CDR3 reads CASSTGLAGGPYNEQFF. The CDR3 DNA reads as TGTGCCAGCAGCACCGGACTAGCGGGCGGCCCGTACAATGAGCAGTTCTTC. The chain is built from TRBV7-6 and TRBJ2-1; 11 bases align to TRBD2. V trimming: 5 bases; J trimming: 4 bases; junction bases outside the gene matches: 10. The CDR3 loop spans 17 amino acids. Per the germline V gene, CDR1 is SGHVS and CDR2 is FNYEAQ.

The chain recombines TRBV2 with TRBJ2-5; 8 bases align to TRBD1. The DNA end lines up better with TRBJ2-7; the J call may be wrong. CDR1 and CDR2 from the germline V gene are SNHLY and FYNNEI. This CDR3 has 12 amino acids. CDR3 nucleotides: TGTGCCCGAGGGACAGGAGGCTACGAGCAGTACTTC. As protein: CARGTGGYEQYF.

The V gene is TRBV2, the J gene TRBJ2-3, with TRBD2 as a possible D gene (5 bases). Trimming stripped 4 bases from V and 0 bases from J, with 8 bases between. The germline CDR1 and CDR2 sequences are SNHLY and FYNNEI. This CDR3 contains 14 residues. The CDR3 nucleotides are TGTGCCAGCAGTGCCAGGACTAGCACAGATACGCAGTATTTT. The encoded protein is CASSARTSTDTQYF.

The V gene is TRBV12-5, the J gene TRBJ2-1, with D tentatively TRBD2 (5 bases). V was trimmed by 5 bases and J by 5 bases, leaving 7 bases between them. Germline-derived CDR1 and CDR2 are LGHNT and FRNRAP. The CDR3 has 12 amino acids. The CDR3 nucleotides are TGTGCTAGTGGTCCGCGGGACAATGAGCAGTTCTTC. Encoded protein: CASGPRDNEQFF.

This clone showed up just a few times. Other nucleotide sequences from this sample produce the same CDR3. The chain uses TRBV5-1 and TRBJ2-1; TRBD2 agrees at 8 bases. The junction had 2 bases not matched to a gene; V was cut back by 3 bases and J by 3 bases. Germline V lookup: CDR1 SGHRS, CDR2 YFSETQ. The CDR3 sequence is 14 residues long. DNA of the CDR3: TGCGCCAGCAGCTCGGCGGGGGGCTACAATGAGCAGTTCTTC. It yields the protein CASSSAGGYNEQFF. Using reference TRBV5-1 and TRBJ2-1 for the parts outside the CDR3, the full variable domain is KAGVTQTPRYLIKTRGQQVTLSCSPISGHRSVSWYQQTPGQGLQFLFEYFSETQRNKGNFPGRFSGRQFSNSRSEMNVSTLELGDSALYLCASSSAGGYNEQFFGPGTRLTVL.

The chain employs TRBV5-4 and TRBJ2-5, with 9 bases that match TRBD2. This CDR3 region has 14 residues. V lost 4 bases and J lost 3; bases outside the gene matches: 4. Germline-derived CDR1 and CDR2 are SGHNT and YYREEE (reference sequence). The CDR3 reads CASSPLAGKETQYF. DNA for the CDR3: TGTGCCAGCAGCCCTCTAGCGGGAAAAGAGACCCAGTACTTC.

The chain is built from TRBV10-3 and TRBJ1-1, with TRBD1 identical over 8 bases. The CDR3 sequence is 14 residues long. Per the germline V gene, CDR1 is ENHRY and CDR2 is SYGVKD. V was clipped by 7 bases and J by 5 bases; unmatched bases: 9. CDR3 sequence reads: CAITGQESETEAFF. DNA of the CDR3: TGTGCCATCACGGGACAGGAAAGCGAGACTGAAGCTTTCTTT.

This sequence joins TRBV27 and TRBJ1-2; 10 bases match TRBD1. V dropped 6 bases and J dropped 5; count of bases not matched to a gene: 9. Germline values: CDR1 MNHEY, CDR2 SMNVEV (reference sequence). The CDR3 consists of 15 residues. CDR3 protein: CASRGTGTGEYGYTF. CDR3 nucleotide sequence: TGTGCCAGCAGGGGAACCGGGACAGGGGAATATGGCTACACCTTC.

V gene TRBV14 combines with J gene TRBJ2-2; 7 nucleotides agree with TRBD1. From germline, CDR1 is SGHDN and CDR2 FVKESK. This CDR3 has 15 residues. V dropped 4 bases and J dropped 1; count of bases not matched to a gene: 3. CDR3 nucleotides: TGTGCCAGCAGCCGGGACAGCTTGAACACCGGGGAGCTGTTTTTT. Translation gives CASSRDSLNTGELFF. Full variable domain (missing parts from reference TRBV14 and TRBJ2-2): EAGVTQFPSHSVIEKGQTVTLRCDPISGHDNLYWYRRVMGKEIKFLLHFVKESKQDESGMPNNRFLAERTGGTYSTLKVQPAELEDSGVYFCASSRDSLNTGELFFGEGSRLTVL.

This clone has a handful of counts. The chain combines TRBV27 with TRBJ2-5; possible D gene TRBD1, 5 bases. With the DNA end fitting TRBJ2-7 better, the J assignment may be wrong. The CDR3 runs to 15 residues. Per the germline V gene, CDR1 is MNHEY and CDR2 is SMNVEV (reference sequence). CDR3 bases: TGTGCCAGCAGTTTACTACAGGCTGTCTCCTACGAGCAGTACTTC. Its protein product is CASSLLQAVSYEQYF.

In this sample, this clone turned up a few times. The chain links TRBV19 to TRBJ1-4; D may be TRBD1 (6 bases). Trimming stripped 5 bases from V and 7 bases from J, with 14 bases between. Germline V lookup: CDR1 LNHDA, CDR2 SQIVND (reference sequence). This CDR3 is 14 amino acids long. The CDR3 spells CASSSRRGFEKLFF. CDR3 DNA sequence: TGTGCCAGTAGTTCTCGCAGGGGATTTGAAAAACTGTTTTTT.

The chain couples TRBV10-3 to TRBJ2-5; a possible D gene is TRBD1 (6 bases). The CDR3 contains 14 residues. V was shortened by 2 bases and J by 5 bases, with 12 bases between the two germline ends. Germline V gives CDR1 ENHRY, CDR2 SYGVKD. The CDR3 sequence is CAISEGGGVETQYF. In DNA form, the CDR3 reads TGTGCCATCAGTGAGGGTGGGGGCGTTGAGACCCAGTACTTC.

The genes are TRBV5-6 and TRBJ1-1; D is undetermined. The CDR3 length is 13 residues. V lost 4 bases and J 4 bases, leaving 11 bases between the germline ends. Germline V CDR1 and CDR2: SGHDT, YYEEEE. The CDR3 here is CASSLTGGTEAFF. The CDR3, as DNA: TGTGCCAGCAGCCTTACGGGTGGCACTGAAGCTTTCTTT. The full variable domain, rest sourced from reference TRBV5-6 and TRBJ1-1, is DAGVTQSPTHLIKTRGQQVTLRCSPKSGHDTVSWYQQALGQGPQFIFQYYEEEERQRGNFPDRFSGHQFPNYSSELNVNALLLGDSALYLCASSLTGGTEAFFGQGTRLTVV.

V usage is TRBV19 and J usage is TRBJ2-3, with D uncertain. Looked up from germline, CDR1 is LNHDA and CDR2 is SQIVND (reference sequence). The CDR3 extends over 15 amino acids. V lost 1 base and J 6 bases, leaving 14 bases between the germline ends. The CDR3 sequence: CASSIVVAVGDTQYF. The CDR3 region has the DNA TGTGCCAGTAGTATAGTAGTCGCTGTCGGTGATACGCAGTATTTT. The full variable domain, with the rest looked up from reference TRBV19 and TRBJ2-3, is DGGITQSPKYLFRKEGQNVTLSCEQNLNHDAMYWYRQDPGQGLRLIYYSQIVNDFQKGDIAEGYSVSREKKESFPLTVTSAQKNPTAFYLCASSIVVAVGDTQYFGPGTRLTVL.

The chain is built from TRBV4-1 and TRBJ2-7; TRBD1 is a possible D gene (6 bases). The germline V gene encodes CDR1 MGHRA and CDR2 YSYEKL. The CDR3 extends over 14 amino acids. Trimming left V 0 bases short and J 4 bases short, with 10 bases between. The CDR3 DNA is TGCGCCAGCAGCCAAGAGAGGACAGAGTACGAGCAGTACTTC. Protein sequence: CASSQERTEYEQYF.

V gene TRBV10-3 combines with J gene TRBJ2-7; perhaps TRBD1 as D (6 bases). The germline V gene encodes CDR1 ENHRY and CDR2 SYGVKD. Trimming took off 10 bases at V and 3 bases at J, with 22 bases between the two ends. The CDR3 spans 15 residues. Here the CDR3 reads CATEIRLDSSYEQYF. CDR3 nucleotide sequence: TGTGCCACGGAAATTCGTCTGGACAGTAGCTACGAGCAGTACTTC.

V gene TRBV6-5 combines with J gene TRBJ1-3; D gene ambiguous. The CDR3 sequence is 14 residues long. Trimming left V 4 bases short and J 0 bases short, with 7 bases between. Germline values: CDR1 MNHEY, CDR2 SVGAGI. CDR3 coding DNA: TGTGCCAGCAGTTCGACACCCTCTGGAAACACCATATATTTT. Translation: CASSSTPSGNTIYF.

The rearrangement links TRBV5-1 to TRBJ1-5; D may be TRBD1 (5 bases). Deletions cut 8 bases from V and 0 bases from J, with 21 bases between. The CDR3 loop spans 17 amino acids. Germline-derived CDR1 and CDR2 are SGHRS and YFSETQ. CDR3 sequence reads: CARTARYGAFSNQPQHF. In nucleotides, the CDR3 is TGCGCCAGGACAGCAAGGTATGGAGCCTTTAGCAATCAGCCCCAGCATTTT.

The chain combines TRBV7-8 with TRBJ1-2; D may be TRBD1 (5 bases). Germline-derived CDR1 and CDR2 are SGHVS and FQNEAQ. V lost 5 bases, J lost 8 bases, and 15 bases lay in between. The CDR3 is 13 amino acids. The CDR3 reads CASSEQESEGYTF. CDR3 nucleotide sequence: TGTGCCAGCAGCGAACAGGAATCGGAAGGCTACACCTTC.

V and J are TRBV11-2 and TRBJ2-4, with D perhaps TRBD2 (5 bases). V lost 5 bases and J lost 0, with 11 bases in between. The germline V gene encodes CDR1 SGHAT and CDR2 FQNNGV. This CDR3 spans 15 amino acids. For the CDR3, the DNA is TGTGCCAGCAGCCGGGGTGGACTAGCCAAAAACATTCAGTACTTC. As protein: CASSRGGLAKNIQYF.

The chain combines TRBV14 with TRBJ2-1; 12 bases agree with TRBD2. V trimming: 3 bases; J trimming: 3 bases; junction bases outside the gene matches: 6. This CDR3 region has 17 residues. Germline V gives CDR1 SGHDN, CDR2 FVKESK. This chain's CDR3 is CASSQGTSGSVYNEQFF. CDR3 DNA sequence: TGTGCCAGCAGCCAGGGGACTAGCGGGTCGGTCTACAATGAGCAGTTCTTC.

This chain links TRBV28 with TRBJ1-1; D not certain. This CDR3 contains 13 residues. With 2 bases removed from V and 3 bases from J, the gap between germline ends came to 7 bases. The germline V gene encodes CDR1 MDHEN and CDR2 SYDVKM. The CDR3 DNA is TGTGCCAGCAGTTTAATACGGGACACTGAAGCTTTCTTT. As protein: CASSLIRDTEAFF.

This sequence joins TRBV27 and TRBJ2-5, with D possibly being TRBD1 (6 bases). The ends were cut back, 5 bases at V and 2 bases at J, with 9 bases in the middle. CDR3 size: 13 residues. Germline V gives CDR1 MNHEY, CDR2 SMNVEV (reference sequence). The CDR3 sequence: CASSRDKQETQYF. CDR3 bases: TGTGCCAGCAGTCGGGACAAACAAGAGACCCAGTACTTC.

As concerns this clone: An end of the junction differs from the germline gene, which may be a read error. The chain links TRBV2 to TRBJ1-2; the match to TRBD1 covers 8 bases. CDR3 length: 18 amino acids. The germline gives CDR1 SNHLY, CDR2 FYNNEI. CDR3 bases: TGTGCCAACAGTGAAGACTTTTTTTGGACAGGGTCAGACTATGGCTACACCTTC. As protein: CANSEDFFWTGSDYGYTF.

V usage is TRBV29-1 and J usage is TRBJ2-2; 7 bases are shared with TRBD1. Unmatched junction bases numbered 12, after V lost 5 bases and J lost 0 bases. This CDR3 spans 17 amino acids. Germline V gives CDR1 SQVTM, CDR2 ANQGSEA. The CDR3 here is CSVNLRGQSSNTGELFF. In DNA, the CDR3 is TGCAGCGTTAACCTTAGGGGACAGTCTTCGAACACCGGGGAGCTGTTTTTT.

This clone came up a few times. V is TRBV5-4 and J is TRBJ2-1; TRBD1 matches at 9 bases. Germline CDR1 SGHNT, CDR2 YYREEE (reference sequence). This CDR3 contains 15 residues. Unmatched junction bases numbered 4, after V lost 4 bases and J lost 2 bases. Here the CDR3 reads CASSQGQGAYNEQFF. In DNA, the CDR3 is TGTGCCAGCAGCCAGGGACAGGGAGCCTACAATGAGCAGTTCTTC.